Below, 3 T cell receptor beta chains from the same sample are listed, as sequenced in a study of cytomegalovirus exposure and HLA in healthy donors. The data were produced by immunoSEQ multiplex PCR, yet TCRdb's version contains in-frame clones alone and is incomplete. The data hold under 200,000 clones, with roughly nine tenths observed a single time. The sequenced sample consisted of PBMCs. These receptors came from a woman between 18 and 29 years old in good health and CMV-seropositive.

This sequence joins TRBV7-2 and TRBJ2-7, with TRBD2 matching 10 bases. This CDR3 is built from 13 residues. The trim removed 5 bases at V and 8 bases at J, leaving 6 bases unmatched. Germline V gene data show CDR1 as SGHTA and CDR2 as FQGNSA. As DNA, the CDR3 is TGTGCCAGCAGCGTTGGGACTAGCGAGAAGCAGTACTTC. The encoded protein is CASSVGTSEKQYF.

The chain employs TRBV4-1 and TRBJ2-2; D may be TRBD2 (5 bases). Trimming shortened V by 1 base and J by 1 base, and 10 bases separated the two germline ends. The CDR3 length is 16 residues. Germline CDR1 and CDR2: MGHRA and YSYEKL. The CDR3 region has the DNA TGCGCCAGCAGCCAAGGTCCCCGGGGGAACACCGGGGAGCTGTTTTTT. It yields the protein CASSQGPRGNTGELFF.

V and J are TRBV10-3 and TRBJ1-1; a possible D gene is TRBD1 (6 bases). There are 12 residues in the CDR3. The V and J ends lost 8 bases and 4 bases respectively, with 11 bases between them. Germline V gene lookup returns CDR1 ENHRY and CDR2 SYGVKD. CDR3 DNA: TGTGCCATCGCAGGGGTGACCACTGAAGCTTTCTTT. Translating it yields CAIAGVTTEAFF.